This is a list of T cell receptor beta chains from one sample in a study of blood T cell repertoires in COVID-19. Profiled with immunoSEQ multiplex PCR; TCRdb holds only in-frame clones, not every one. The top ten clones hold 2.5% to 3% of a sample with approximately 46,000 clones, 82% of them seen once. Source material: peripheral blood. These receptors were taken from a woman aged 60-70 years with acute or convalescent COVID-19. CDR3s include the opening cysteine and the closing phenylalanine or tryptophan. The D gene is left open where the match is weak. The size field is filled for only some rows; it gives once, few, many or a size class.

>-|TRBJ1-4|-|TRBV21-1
CASSKVRGTNEKLFF
TGTGCCAGCAGCAAAGTACGGGGTACTAATGAAAAACTGTTTTTT
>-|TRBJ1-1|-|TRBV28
CASRLGGEAFF
TGTGCCAGCAGGCTGGGGGGGGAAGCTTTCTTT
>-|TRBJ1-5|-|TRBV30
CAWSVAGLQGPQHF
TGTGCCTGGAGTGTTGCAGGCCTACAGGGGCCCCAGCATTTT
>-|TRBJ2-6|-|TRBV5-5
CASSLAGSGANVLTF
TGTGCCAGCAGCTTGGCCGGGTCTGGGGCCAACGTCCTGACTTTC
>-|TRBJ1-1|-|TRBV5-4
CASSLSGSQAFF
TGTGCCAGCAGCTTGTCGGGGAGTCAAGCTTTCTTT
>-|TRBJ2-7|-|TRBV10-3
CAISAQQGDPTQQYF
TGTGCCATCAGTGCACAACAGGGAGACCCTACGCAGCAGTACTTC
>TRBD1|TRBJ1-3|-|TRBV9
CASSADRAVSSGNTIYF
TGTGCCAGCAGCGCCGACAGGGCGGTGAGCTCTGGAAACACCATATATTTT
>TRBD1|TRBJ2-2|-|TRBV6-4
CASRGQAGSTGELFF
TGTGCCAGCAGGGGACAGGCTGGCAGCACCGGGGAGCTGTTTTTT
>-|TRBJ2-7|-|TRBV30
CAWSGSYEQYF
TGTGCCTGGAGCGGGTCCTACGAGCAGTACTTC
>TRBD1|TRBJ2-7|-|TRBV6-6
CASSSGTGLWEQYF
TGTGCCAGCAGTTCAGGGACAGGGTTGTGGGAGCAGTACTTC
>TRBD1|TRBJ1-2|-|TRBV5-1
CASSLQTGKKEGYTF
TGCGCCAGCAGCTTGCAGACAGGGAAGAAGGAAGGCTACACCTTC
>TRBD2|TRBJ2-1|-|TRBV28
CASSLLAGGLDEQFF
TGTGCCAGCAGTTTACTAGCGGGGGGGTTAGATGAGCAGTTCTTC
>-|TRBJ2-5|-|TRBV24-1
CATSGSPQETQYF
TGTGCCACCAGTGGCAGTCCGCAAGAGACCCAGTACTTC
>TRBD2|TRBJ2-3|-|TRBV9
CASSPQRTSGGWDTQYF
TGTGCCAGCAGCCCCCAAAGAACAAGCGGGGGGTGGGATACGCAGTATTTT
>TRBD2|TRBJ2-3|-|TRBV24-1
CATSDPQLAGGTDTQYF
TGTGCCACCAGTGATCCTCAACTTGCGGGAGGCACAGATACGCAGTATTTT
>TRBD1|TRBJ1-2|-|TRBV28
CASSFWGQGKANYGYTF
TGTGCCAGCAGTTTCTGGGGACAGGGGAAAGCCAACTATGGCTACACCTTC
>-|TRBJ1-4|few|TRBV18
CASSPQGFEKLFF
TGTGCCAGCTCACCACAGGGGTTTGAAAAACTGTTTTTT
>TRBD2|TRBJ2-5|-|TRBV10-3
CAMSEGVAGGETQYF
TGTGCCATGTCCGAGGGGGTAGCGGGAGGAGAGACCCAGTACTTC
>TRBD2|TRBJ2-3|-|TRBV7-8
CASSLGLAGGYRTTDTQYF
TGTGCCAGCAGCCTCGGACTAGCGGGAGGGTACCGTACCACAGATACGCAGTATTTT
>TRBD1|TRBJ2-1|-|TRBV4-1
CASSQVGTGAGNEQFF
TGCGCCAGCAGCCAAGTAGGGACAGGGGCCGGGAATGAGCAGTTCTTC
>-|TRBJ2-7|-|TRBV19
CASSMWGSSYEQYF
TGTGCCAGTAGTATGTGGGGCAGCTCCTACGAGCAGTACTTC
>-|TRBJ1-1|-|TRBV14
CASSQDSGSGTEAFF
TGTGCCAGCAGCCAAGATTCAGGGTCGGGCACTGAAGCTTTCTTT
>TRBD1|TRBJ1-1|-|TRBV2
CASRPGQANTEAFF
TGTGCCAGCAGACCTGGACAGGCGAACACTGAAGCTTTCTTT
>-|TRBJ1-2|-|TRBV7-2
CASSPQGLGYTF
TGTGCCAGCAGCCCTCAGGGCTTAGGCTACACCTTC
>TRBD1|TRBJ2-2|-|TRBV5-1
CASSLRGTDTGELFF
TGCGCCAGCAGCTTAAGAGGGACAGACACCGGGGAGCTGTTTTTT
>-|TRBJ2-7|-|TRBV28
CASSLTGSNPTYEQYF
TGTGCCAGCAGCCTTACGGGGAGCAATCCTACCTACGAGCAGTACTTC
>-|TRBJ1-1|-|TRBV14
CASSLRQINTINTEAFF
TGTGCCAGCAGCCTTCGACAGATAAATACTATTAACACTGAAGCTTTCTTT
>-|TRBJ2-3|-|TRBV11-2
CASSLVSSTDTQYF
TGTGCCAGCAGCTTAGTGTCTAGCACAGATACGCAGTATTTT
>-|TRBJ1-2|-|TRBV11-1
CASSLRTALSGYTF
TGTGCCAGCAGCCTAAGGACAGCCCTAAGTGGCTACACCTTC
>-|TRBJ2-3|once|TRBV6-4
CASSDGSGGTDTQYF
TGTGCCAGCAGTGACGGGTCGGGAGGCACAGATACGCAGTATTTT
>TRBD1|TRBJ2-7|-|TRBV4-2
CASSQDLKSRDSGPEQYF
TGTGCCAGCAGCCAAGACCTAAAATCACGGGACAGCGGACCTGAGCAGTACTTC
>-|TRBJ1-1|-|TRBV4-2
CASSPTQGIPDGDTEAFF
TGTGCCAGCAGCCCGACGCAAGGAATCCCTGACGGGGACACTGAAGCTTTCTTT
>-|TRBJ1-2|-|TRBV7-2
CASSQPSTLNYGYTF
TGTGCCAGCAGCCAGCCTTCGACACTGAACTATGGCTACACCTTC